In this sample, the clone carrying this T cell receptor (beta chain) turned up many times. The donors, healthy adults who were HIV-negative, had experienced no recent acute infections or vaccinations. The source of the sample is a study of shared clonotypes between healthy human individuals. Study overall: A couple of women and a few men aged 18 to 49 made up the donors.

Samples underwent the assay at deep level. Generated by immunoSEQ multiplex PCR, the TCRdb table keeps only in-frame clones and is missing some. The sample carries some 1 million clones, about 75% recorded once. The specimen was memory CD4+ T cells sorted from blood. This sample's subset: CD45RA-negative fraction. The sequence was obtained from a man aged 18 to 35 in good health.

This CDR3 reads CASNKGEKLFF. The CDR3 DNA reads as TGTGCCAGCAATAAAGGTGAAAAACTGTTTTTT. The rearrangement joins TRBV2 to TRBJ1-4, with D hard to call. V was clipped by 7 bases and J by 7 bases, with 7 bases between them. Germline V gene lookup returns CDR1 SNHLY and CDR2 FYNNEI. The CDR3 runs to 11 residues.